The 17 T cell receptor beta chains below were found in one sample sequenced in a study of shared clonotypes between healthy human individuals. The repertoire was sequenced with immunoSEQ multiplex PCR; TCRdb's copy has only in-frame clones and lacks some. The repertoire holds around 2.1 million clones, approximately 96% seen once, with over 0.1% in the top ten. Sequencing was carried out using naive CD4+ T cells sorted from blood. Regarding subset: CD45RA+ positively selected. The receptors were gathered from a man aged 18 to 30 in good health.

The chain employs TRBV10-2 and TRBJ1-1; no clear D gene. Trimming shortened V by 0 bases and J by 1 base, and 3 bases separated the two germline ends. CDR1 and CDR2 (germline): WSHSY, SAAADI. This CDR3 is built from 13 residues. This CDR3 reads CASSESRNTEAFF. The CDR3 DNA reads as TGCGCCAGCAGTGAGTCCAGGAACACTGAAGCTTTCTTT.

The chain is built from TRBV19 and TRBJ2-7, with TRBD1 matching over 8 bases. Looked up from germline, CDR1 is LNHDA and CDR2 is SQIVND (reference sequence). The CDR3 has 15 amino acids. Trimming removed 4 bases from V and 5 bases from J; junction bases left unmatched: 10. The CDR3 sequence: CASSTTGTGGHEQYF. CDR3 in DNA: TGTGCCAGTAGTACTACCGGGACAGGAGGCCACGAGCAGTACTTC.

A word on this clone: The sample carries other DNA sequences with the same CDR3. The chain is built from TRBV18 and TRBJ1-3; D is ambiguous. The V end was cut by 3 bases, the J end by 0 bases, with 9 bases between. Germline CDR1 KGHSH, CDR2 LQKENI. The CDR3 loop spans 15 amino acids. The CDR3 spells CASSPSESSGNTIYF. CDR3 in DNA: TGTGCCAGCTCACCTAGTGAGAGCTCTGGAAACACCATATATTTT. Full variable domain (outside the CDR3, taken from reference TRBV18 and TRBJ1-3): NAGVMQNPRHLVRRRGQEARLRCSPMKGHSHVYWYRQLPEEGLKFMVYLQKENIIDESGMPKERFSAEFPKEGPSILRIQQVVRGDSAAYFCASSPSESSGNTIYFGEGSWLTVV.

This chain connects TRBV7-8 to TRBJ1-5, with no clear D. V was shortened by 1 base and J by 4 bases, with 14 bases between the two germline ends. This CDR3 contains 16 residues. Germline CDR1 reads SGHVS; CDR2 reads FQNEAQ. CDR3: CASSLEGLLTNQPQHF. In DNA form, the CDR3 reads TGTGCCAGCAGCTTAGAGGGTCTACTGACGAATCAGCCCCAGCATTTT.

This chain connects TRBV9 to TRBJ1-2; 7 bases map to TRBD1. This CDR3 spans 16 amino acids. The V gene's germline CDR1 is SGDLS and CDR2 YYNGEE. Trimming at V came to 2 bases and at J to 4 bases, leaving 11 bases not matched to a gene. The CDR3 DNA reads TGTGCCAGCAGCGTCGGTCAAGGGGGCGCGGTCTATGGCTACACCTTC. Protein sequence: CASSVGQGGAVYGYTF.

This clone is a singleton in its sample. The chain links TRBV27 to TRBJ2-5; D might be TRBD2 (6 bases). V was shortened by 8 bases and J by 5 bases, with 18 bases between the two germline ends. In germline, CDR1 is MNHEY, CDR2 SMNVEV (reference sequence). The CDR3 sequence is 14 residues long. The CDR3: CASPGVGVGETQYF. In DNA form, the CDR3 reads TGTGCCAGCCCGGGAGTAGGGGTCGGTGAGACCCAGTACTTC.

The V gene is TRBV2, the J gene TRBJ1-3, with D possibly TRBD1 on 6 matching bases. The length of the CDR3 is 19 residues. Trimming shortened V by 8 bases and J by 0 bases, and 26 bases separated the two germline ends. Germline V gene sequence: CDR1 SNHLY, CDR2 FYNNEI. CDR3 region: CASCHRELKSVVSGNTIYF. In DNA form, the CDR3 reads TGTGCCAGCTGCCACAGGGAGCTTAAGTCGGTGGTCTCTGGAAACACCATATATTTT.

The chain couples TRBV27 to TRBJ1-5, with 9 bases lining up with TRBD1. Germline CDR1 MNHEY, CDR2 SMNVEV (reference sequence). The CDR3 loop spans 14 amino acids. The ends lost 6 bases at V and 3 bases at J; junction bases unmatched: 3. The CDR3 reads CASSGTGYNQPQHF. The CDR3 region has the DNA TGTGCCAGCAGCGGGACAGGGTACAATCAGCCCCAGCATTTT.

In its sample, this clone was seen a few times. Other nucleotide sequences in the sample specify the same CDR3. The genes are TRBV7-2 and TRBJ2-1, with a possible D match to TRBD1 (5 bases). V lost 0 bases and J lost 0, with 9 bases in between. Germline lookup yields CDR1 SGHTA and CDR2 FQGNSA. The CDR3 is made up of 16 amino acids. The CDR3 is CASSLAGDSSYNEQFF. The CDR3 bases are TGTGCCAGCAGCTTAGCCGGAGACAGCTCCTACAATGAGCAGTTCTTC.

In the case of this clone: Germline is not matched at one junction end, which may reflect a read error. V and J are TRBV7-7 and TRBJ2-1; the match to TRBD1 covers 8 bases. The CDR3 has 15 amino acids. Germline V CDR1 and CDR2: SSHAT, FNYEAQ (reference sequence). The CDR3 coding sequence is TGTGCTAGCAGCTCCGACAGGGGCTCCTACAATGAGCAGTTCTTC. Its translation: CASSSDRGSYNEQFF.

This rearrangement joins TRBV11-2 to TRBJ1-1, with TRBD1 as a possible D gene (6 bases). The V gene lost 5 bases and the J gene lost 3 bases, with 19 bases spanning the gap. CDR1 SGHAT and CDR2 FQNNGV come from the germline V gene. The CDR3 spans 16 residues. The CDR3 reads CASSHPPPGADTEAFF. The CDR3 DNA is TGTGCCAGCAGCCACCCCCCCCCGGGGGCGGACACTGAAGCTTTCTTT.

The gene calls are TRBV10-3 and TRBJ1-2; 9 nucleotides align to TRBD1. In germline, CDR1 is ENHRY, CDR2 SYGVKD. CDR3 length: 14 residues. The trim removed 4 bases at V and 6 bases at J, leaving 6 bases unmatched. The CDR3 DNA sequence: TGTGCCATCAGTGGCCAGGGACAGGGTAATGGCTACACCTTC. It translates to CAISGQGQGNGYTF.

This chain joins TRBV28 and TRBJ2-5, with D maybe TRBD1 (6 bases). The CDR3 sequence is 15 residues long. CDR1 is MDHEN, CDR2 SYDVKM, per germline. Trimming took off 1 base at V and 3 bases at J, with 12 bases between the two ends. The CDR3 nucleotides are TGTGCCAGCAGTTTATCCGGGACACCCAAAGAGACCCAGTACTTC. Translating gives CASSLSGTPKETQYF.

The chain recombines TRBV2 with TRBJ2-1; 15 positions agree with TRBD2. Losses at the gene ends were 6 bases for V and 2 bases for J; bases not matched to a gene: 2. This CDR3 has 16 residues. The V gene's germline CDR1 is SNHLY and CDR2 FYNNEI. Here the CDR3 reads CASRRTSGGAYNEQFF. The CDR3 nucleotides are TGTGCCAGCAGGCGGACTAGCGGGGGGGCCTACAATGAGCAGTTCTTC.

This clone was seen once. The rearrangement joins TRBV7-9 to TRBJ2-1; 13 bases map to TRBD2. Germline CDR1 reads SEHNR; CDR2 reads FQNEAQ (reference sequence). This CDR3 is 16 amino acids long. V was pared by 5 bases and J by 4 bases, with 5 bases of the junction left unmatched. The CDR3 sequence is CASSPLLAGGYNEQFF. DNA of the CDR3: TGTGCCAGCAGCCCGCTACTAGCGGGAGGGTACAATGAGCAGTTCTTC.

The rearrangement uses TRBV4-2 and TRBJ1-2; TRBD1 matches 11 bases. This CDR3 has 14 residues. Looked up from germline, CDR1 is LGHNA and CDR2 is YNFKEQ. V lost 4 bases to trimming and J lost 8 bases; unmatched junction nucleotides: 6. The CDR3 DNA sequence: TGTGCCAGCAGCCCAGGGACAGGGGGAAACGGCTACACCTTC. It encodes CASSPGTGGNGYTF.

The gene calls are TRBV19 and TRBJ1-5; D is possibly TRBD1 (6 bases). Trimming took off 3 bases at V and 5 bases at J, with 11 bases between the two ends. The germline gives CDR1 LNHDA, CDR2 SQIVND (reference sequence). This CDR3 has 14 amino acids. In DNA form, the CDR3 reads TGTGCCAGTAGTATTAGGAACAGGGATCAGCCCCAGCATTTT. Translated, it gives CASSIRNRDQPQHF.